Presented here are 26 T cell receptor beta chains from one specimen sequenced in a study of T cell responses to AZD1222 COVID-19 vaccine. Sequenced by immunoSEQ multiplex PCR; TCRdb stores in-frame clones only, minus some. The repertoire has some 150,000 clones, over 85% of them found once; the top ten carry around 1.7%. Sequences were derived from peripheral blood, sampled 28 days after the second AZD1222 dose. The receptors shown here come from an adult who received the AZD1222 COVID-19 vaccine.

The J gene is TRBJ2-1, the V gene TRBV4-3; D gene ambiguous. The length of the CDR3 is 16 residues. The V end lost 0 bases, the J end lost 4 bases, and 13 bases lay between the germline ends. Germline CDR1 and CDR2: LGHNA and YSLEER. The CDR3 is CASSQDLGRPYNEQFF. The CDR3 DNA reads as TGCGCCAGCAGCCAAGATCTCGGGCGACCATACAATGAGCAGTTCTTC.

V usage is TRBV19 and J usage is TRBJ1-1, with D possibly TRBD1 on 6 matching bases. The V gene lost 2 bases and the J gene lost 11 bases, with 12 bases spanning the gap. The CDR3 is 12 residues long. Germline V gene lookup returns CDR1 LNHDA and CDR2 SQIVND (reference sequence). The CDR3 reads CASSINRGGAFF. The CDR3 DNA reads TGTGCCAGTAGTATAAACCGAGGGGGGGCTTTCTTT.

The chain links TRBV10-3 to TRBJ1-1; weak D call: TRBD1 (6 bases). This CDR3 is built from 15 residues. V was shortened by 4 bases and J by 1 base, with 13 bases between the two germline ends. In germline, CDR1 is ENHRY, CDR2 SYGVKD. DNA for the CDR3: TGTGCCATCAGTGGGTACGGGGGCCAGAACACTGAAGCTTTCTTT. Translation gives CAISGYGGQNTEAFF.

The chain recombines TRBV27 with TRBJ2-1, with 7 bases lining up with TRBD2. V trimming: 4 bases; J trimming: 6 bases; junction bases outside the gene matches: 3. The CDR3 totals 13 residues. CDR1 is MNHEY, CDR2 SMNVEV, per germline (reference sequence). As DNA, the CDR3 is TGTGCCAGCAGTTCCAGGGAGGGCAATGAGCAGTTCTTC. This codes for CASSSREGNEQFF.

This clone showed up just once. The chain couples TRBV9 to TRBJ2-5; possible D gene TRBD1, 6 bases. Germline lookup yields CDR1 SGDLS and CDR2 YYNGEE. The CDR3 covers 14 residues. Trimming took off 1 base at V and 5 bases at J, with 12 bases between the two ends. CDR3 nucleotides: TGTGCCAGCAGCGTAAGGGGGAGCGGTGAGACCCAGTACTTC. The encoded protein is CASSVRGSGETQYF.

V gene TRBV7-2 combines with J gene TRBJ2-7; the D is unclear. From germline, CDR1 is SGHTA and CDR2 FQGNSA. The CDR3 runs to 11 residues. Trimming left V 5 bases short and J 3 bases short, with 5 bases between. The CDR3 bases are TGTGCCAGCAGCGCTAGCTACGAGCAGTACTTC. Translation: CASSASYEQYF.

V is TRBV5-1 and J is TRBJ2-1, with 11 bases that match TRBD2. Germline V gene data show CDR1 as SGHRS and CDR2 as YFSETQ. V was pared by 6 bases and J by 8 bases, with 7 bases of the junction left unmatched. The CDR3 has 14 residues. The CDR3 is CASTLAGEGHEQFF. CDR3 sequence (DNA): TGCGCCAGCACACTAGCGGGAGAGGGCCATGAGCAGTTCTTC.

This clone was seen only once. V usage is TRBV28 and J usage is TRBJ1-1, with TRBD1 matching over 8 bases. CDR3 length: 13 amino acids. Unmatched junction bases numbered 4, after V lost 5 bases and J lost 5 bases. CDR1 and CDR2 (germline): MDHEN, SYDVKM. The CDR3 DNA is TGTGCCAGCAGTGCAGGACAGGGTACTGAAGCTTTCTTT. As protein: CASSAGQGTEAFF. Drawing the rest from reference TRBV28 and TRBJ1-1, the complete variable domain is DVKVTQSSRYLVKRTGEKVFLECVQDMDHENMFWYRQDPGLGLRLIYFSYDVKMKEKGDIPEGYSVSREKKERFSLILESASTNQTSMYLCASSAGQGTEAFFGQGTRLTVV.

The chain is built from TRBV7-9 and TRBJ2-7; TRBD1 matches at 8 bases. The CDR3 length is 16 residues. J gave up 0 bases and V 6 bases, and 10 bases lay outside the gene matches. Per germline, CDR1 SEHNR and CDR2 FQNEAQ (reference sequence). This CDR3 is CASSPHRGSGSYEQYF. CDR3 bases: TGTGCCAGCAGTCCCCACAGGGGGTCAGGCTCCTACGAGCAGTACTTC. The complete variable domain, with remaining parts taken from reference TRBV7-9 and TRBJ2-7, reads DTGVSQNPRHKITKRGQNVTFRCDPISEHNRLYWYRQTLGQGPEFLTYFQNEAQLEKSRLLSDRFSAERPKGSFSTLEIQRTEQGDSAMYLCASSPHRGSGSYEQYFGPGTRLTVT.

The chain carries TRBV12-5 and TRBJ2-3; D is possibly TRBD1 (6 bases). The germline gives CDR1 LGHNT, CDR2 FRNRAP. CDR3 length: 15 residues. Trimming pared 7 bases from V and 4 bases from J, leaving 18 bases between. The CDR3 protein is CASAYGGLGADTQYF. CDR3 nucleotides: TGTGCTAGTGCCTATGGGGGCCTCGGGGCAGATACGCAGTATTTT.

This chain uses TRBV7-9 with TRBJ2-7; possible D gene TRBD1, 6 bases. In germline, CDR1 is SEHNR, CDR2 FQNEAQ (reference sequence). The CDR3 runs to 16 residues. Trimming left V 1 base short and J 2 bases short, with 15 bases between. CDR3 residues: CASSLGGGAKTYEQYF. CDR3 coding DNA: TGTGCCAGCAGCTTAGGTGGGGGCGCAAAGACCTACGAGCAGTACTTC.

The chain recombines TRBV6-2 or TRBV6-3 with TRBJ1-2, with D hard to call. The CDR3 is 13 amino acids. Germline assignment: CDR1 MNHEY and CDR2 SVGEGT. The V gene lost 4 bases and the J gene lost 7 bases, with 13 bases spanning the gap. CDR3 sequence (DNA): TGTGCCAGCAGTTCGATGGAGGCCTTTGGCTACACCTTC. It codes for CASSSMEAFGYTF.

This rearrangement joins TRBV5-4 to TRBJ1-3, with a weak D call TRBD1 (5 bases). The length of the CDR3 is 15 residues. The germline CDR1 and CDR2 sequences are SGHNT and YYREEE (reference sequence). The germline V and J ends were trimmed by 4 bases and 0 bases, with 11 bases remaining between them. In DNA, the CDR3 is TGTGCCAGCAGCCGGCCCGGGGCCTCTGGAAACACCATATATTTT. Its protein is CASSRPGASGNTIYF.

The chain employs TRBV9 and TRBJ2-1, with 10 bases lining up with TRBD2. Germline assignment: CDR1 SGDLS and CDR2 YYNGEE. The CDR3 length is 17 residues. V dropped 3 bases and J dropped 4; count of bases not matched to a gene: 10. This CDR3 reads CASSGRLAGRTYNEQFF. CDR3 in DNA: TGTGCCAGCAGCGGACGACTAGCGGGCAGGACTTACAATGAGCAGTTCTTC.

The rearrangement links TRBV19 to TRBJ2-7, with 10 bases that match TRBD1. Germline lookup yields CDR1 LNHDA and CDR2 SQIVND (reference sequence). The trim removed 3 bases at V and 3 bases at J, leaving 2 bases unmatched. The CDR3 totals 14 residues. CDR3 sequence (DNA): TGTGCCAGTAGTATCAGGACAGGGGGCTACGAGCAGTACTTC. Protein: CASSIRTGGYEQYF.

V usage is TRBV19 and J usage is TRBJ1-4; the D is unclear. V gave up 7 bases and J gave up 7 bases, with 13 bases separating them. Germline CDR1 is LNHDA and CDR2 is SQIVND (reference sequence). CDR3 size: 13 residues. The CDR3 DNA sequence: TGTGCCAGTAAAGGAGTATTGGGTGAAAAACTGTTTTTT. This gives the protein CASKGVLGEKLFF.

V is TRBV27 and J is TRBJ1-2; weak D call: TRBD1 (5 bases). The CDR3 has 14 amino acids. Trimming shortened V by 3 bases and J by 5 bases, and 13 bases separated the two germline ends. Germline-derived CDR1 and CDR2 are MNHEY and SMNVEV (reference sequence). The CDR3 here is CASSLVRGSYGYTF. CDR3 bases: TGTGCCAGCAGTTTGGTGAGGGGAAGTTATGGCTACACCTTC.

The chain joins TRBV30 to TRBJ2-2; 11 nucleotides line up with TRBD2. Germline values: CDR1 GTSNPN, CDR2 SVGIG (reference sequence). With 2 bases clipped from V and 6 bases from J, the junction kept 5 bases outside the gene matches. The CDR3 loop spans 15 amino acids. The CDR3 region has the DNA TGTGCCTGGAGTTTGGATAGCGGGAGGGCCGGGGAGCTGTTTTTT. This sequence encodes CAWSLDSGRAGELFF.

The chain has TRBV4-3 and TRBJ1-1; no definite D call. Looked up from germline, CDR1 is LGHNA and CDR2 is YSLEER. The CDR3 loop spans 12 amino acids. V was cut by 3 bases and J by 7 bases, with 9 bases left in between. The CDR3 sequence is CASSQQAGEAFF. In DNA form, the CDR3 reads TGCGCCAGCAGCCAGCAGGCAGGTGAAGCTTTCTTT.

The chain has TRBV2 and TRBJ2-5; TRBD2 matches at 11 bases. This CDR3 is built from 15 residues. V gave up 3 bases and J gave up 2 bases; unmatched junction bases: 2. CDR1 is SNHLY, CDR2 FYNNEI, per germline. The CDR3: CASSEGLAVQETQYF. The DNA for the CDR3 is TGTGCCAGCAGTGAGGGACTAGCGGTACAAGAGACCCAGTACTTC.

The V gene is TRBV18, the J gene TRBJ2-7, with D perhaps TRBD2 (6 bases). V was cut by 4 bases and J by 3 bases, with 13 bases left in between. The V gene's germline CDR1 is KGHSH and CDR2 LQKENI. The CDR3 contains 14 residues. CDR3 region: CASSRGMTDYEQYF. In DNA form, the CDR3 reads TGTGCCAGCTCACGCGGGATGACAGACTACGAGCAGTACTTC.

The CDR3 loop reads CASSQELSVLAGGLETQYF. CDR3 DNA: TGCGCCAGCAGCCAAGAGTTGTCGGTACTAGCGGGAGGGCTGGAGACCCAGTACTTC. The rearrangement joins TRBV4-3 to TRBJ2-5; 13 bases map to TRBD2. Trimming took 0 bases from V and 5 from J; bases not matched to a gene: 12. The CDR3 covers 19 residues. CDR1 and CDR2 (germline): LGHNA, YSLEER.

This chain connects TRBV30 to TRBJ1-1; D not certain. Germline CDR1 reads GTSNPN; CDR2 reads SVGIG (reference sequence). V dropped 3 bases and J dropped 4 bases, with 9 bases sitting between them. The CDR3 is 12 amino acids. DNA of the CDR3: TGTGCCTGGAGGGTCGAGGGCACTGAAGCTTTCTTT. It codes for CAWRVEGTEAFF.

CDR3 DNA: TGTGCCAGCAGCTGGGAAGGGACTAATGAAAAACTGTTTTTT. Translation: CASSWEGTNEKLFF. This chain connects TRBV28 to TRBJ1-4, with no clear D. Looked up from germline, CDR1 is MDHEN and CDR2 is SYDVKM. Trimming removed 6 bases at V and 2 bases at J, with 10 bases between. This CDR3 is 14 amino acids long.

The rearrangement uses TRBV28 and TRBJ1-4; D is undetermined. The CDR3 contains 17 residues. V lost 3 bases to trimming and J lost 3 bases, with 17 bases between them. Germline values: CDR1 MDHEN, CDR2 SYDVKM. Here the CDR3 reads CASSLGGFPDANEKLFF. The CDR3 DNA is TGTGCCAGCAGTTTGGGAGGGTTCCCCGATGCTAATGAAAAACTGTTTTTT.

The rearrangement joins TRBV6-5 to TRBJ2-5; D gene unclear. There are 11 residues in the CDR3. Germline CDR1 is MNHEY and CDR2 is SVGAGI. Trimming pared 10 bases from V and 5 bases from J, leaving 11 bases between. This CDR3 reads CATNVGETQYF. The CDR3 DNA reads TGTGCCACCAATGTGGGGGAGACCCAGTACTTC.